These 22 T cell receptor beta chains share one sample of origin, sequenced in a study of blood T cell repertoires in COVID-19. Produced via immunoSEQ multiplex PCR; TCRdb's table is partial and in-frame only. The repertoire consists of some 170,000 clones, with roughly 90% occurring once and the leading ten covering 0.95% to 1.5%. The sequenced sample was PBMCs or T cells enriched from blood (not recorded which). These receptors all stem from a human donor with acute COVID-19. The donor label of this sample is uncertain.

The V call is TRBV27, the J call TRBJ2-7; TRBD1 matches at 9 bases. With 0 bases clipped from V and 0 bases from J, the junction kept 3 bases outside the gene matches. CDR1 MNHEY and CDR2 SMNVEV come from the germline V gene (reference sequence). There are 16 residues in the CDR3. CDR3 in DNA: TGTGCCAGCAGTTTATCGGGGACAGGGCTCTCCTACGAGCAGTACTTC. Its translation: CASSLSGTGLSYEQYF.

J is TRBJ2-7 and V is TRBV14; the D is unclear. CDR1 and CDR2 from the germline V gene are SGHDN and FVKESK. V was cut by 4 bases and J by 5 bases, with 18 bases left in between. The CDR3 loop spans 15 amino acids. DNA for the CDR3: TGTGCCAGCAGCCTGTACCCTAGGCTCCCCAACGAGCAGTACTTC. Amino acid sequence: CASSLYPRLPNEQYF.

This clone was recorded once. This chain links TRBV10-3 with TRBJ1-2; 7 nucleotides align to TRBD1. J gave up 6 bases and V 8 bases, and 9 bases lay outside the gene matches. The CDR3 sequence is 13 residues long. Germline values: CDR1 ENHRY, CDR2 SYGVKD. CDR3 in DNA: TGTGCCATCGGCCGACAGGGTAGGGATGGCTACACCTTC. Its protein is CAIGRQGRDGYTF.

The chain uses TRBV19 and TRBJ1-6; 11 nucleotides match TRBD1. Germline values: CDR1 LNHDA, CDR2 SQIVND (reference sequence). V trimming: 10 bases; J trimming: 1 base; junction bases outside the gene matches: 6. The CDR3 loop spans 16 amino acids. CDR3 sequence: CATSRDRGSYNSPLHF. CDR3 in DNA: TGTGCCACGTCCCGGGACAGGGGGTCCTATAATTCACCCCTCCACTTT.

V and J are TRBV7-2 and TRBJ1-2; 7 nucleotides line up with TRBD1. Germline V gene data show CDR1 as SGHTA and CDR2 as FQGNSA. CDR3 length equals 16 residues. The junction had 12 bases not matched to a gene; V was cut back by 7 bases and J by 1 base. CDR3: CASTEFPGQLNYGYTF. CDR3 nucleotide sequence: TGTGCCAGCACCGAATTCCCGGGACAGCTTAACTATGGCTACACCTTC.

V and J are TRBV4-1 and TRBJ2-1, with TRBD2 matching 12 bases. Trimming removed 1 base from V and 3 bases from J; junction bases left unmatched: 7. The CDR3 sequence is 18 residues long. Germline V lookup: CDR1 MGHRA, CDR2 YSYEKL. The CDR3: CASSQGVLAGGDYNEQFF. The CDR3 DNA follows: TGCGCCAGCAGCCAAGGGGTACTAGCGGGGGGCGACTACAATGAGCAGTTCTTC.

Here the CDR3 reads CASTPGIWLGDRGNEQYF. In nucleotides, the CDR3 is TGTGCCAGCACCCCAGGTATATGGCTCGGGGACAGGGGGAACGAGCAGTACTTC. V is TRBV3-1 (or the pseudogene TRBV3-2) and J is TRBJ2-7; 11 bases line up with TRBD1. Trimming removed 7 bases from V and 5 bases from J; junction bases left unmatched: 19. CDR1 is LGHDT and CDR2 is YNNKEL in the germline V gene (reference sequence). The CDR3 contains 18 residues.

This chain links TRBV15 with TRBJ2-1; 10 nucleotides align to TRBD1. CDR1 is LNHNV and CDR2 is YYDKDF in the germline V gene (reference sequence). CDR3 size: 16 residues. With 1 base clipped from V and 2 bases from J, the junction kept 2 bases outside the gene matches. CDR3 coding DNA: TGTGCCACCAGCAGAGGGGGACAGGGGACCTACAATGAGCAGTTCTTC. Amino acids: CATSRGGQGTYNEQFF.

The chain is built from TRBV5-1 and TRBJ1-4; tentatively, D is TRBD1 (6 bases). Per the germline V gene, CDR1 is SGHRS and CDR2 is YFSETQ. V dropped 4 bases and J dropped 2 bases, with 12 bases sitting between them. The CDR3 extends over 15 amino acids. The CDR3 protein is CASSRTGLTNEKLFF. The CDR3 nucleotides read TGCGCCAGCAGCCGTACAGGGCTGACTAATGAAAAACTGTTTTTT.

The chain joins TRBV2 to TRBJ2-3, with TRBD2 matching over 9 bases. The V and J ends lost 2 bases and 3 bases, in that order; junction bases with no gene match: 6. From germline, CDR1 is SNHLY and CDR2 FYNNEI. There are 16 residues in the CDR3. The CDR3 region is CASSESPSGATDTQYF. The CDR3 DNA sequence: TGTGCCAGCAGTGAAAGCCCTAGCGGGGCGACAGATACGCAGTATTTT.

This clone was observed a handful of times. The genes are TRBV30 and TRBJ1-4, with D possibly being TRBD1 (6 bases). Germline V CDR1 and CDR2: GTSNPN, SVGIG (reference sequence). The CDR3 loop spans 10 amino acids. V lost 5 bases to trimming and J lost 14 bases, with 12 bases between them. DNA of the CDR3: TGTGCCTGGGGGGGCACCGCCCTGTTTTTT. This gives the protein CAWGGTALFF. The whole variable domain, filled in from reference TRBV30 and TRBJ1-4, reads SQTIHQWPATLVQPVGSPLSLECTVEGTSNPNLYWYRQAAGRGLQLLFYSVGIGQISSEVPQNLSASRPQDRQFILSSKKLLLSDSGFYLCAWGGTALFFGSGTQLSVL.

This clone was observed a single time. The chain joins TRBV7-2 to TRBJ1-4; 7 bases are a match to TRBD1. From germline, CDR1 is SGHTA and CDR2 FQGNSA. V lost 5 bases, J lost 7 bases, and 10 bases stayed unmatched. The length of the CDR3 is 15 residues. Here the CDR3 reads CASSPSTGKFEKLFF. The DNA for the CDR3 is TGTGCCAGCAGCCCGTCGACAGGGAAGTTTGAAAAACTGTTTTTT.

The V and J genes are TRBV6-5 and TRBJ1-2, with 9 nucleotides matching TRBD1. V shed 8 bases and J 8 bases; nucleotides not matched to a gene: 9. The CDR3 contains 13 residues. The V gene's germline CDR1 is MNHEY and CDR2 SVGAGI. CDR3: CASLRDRVWGYTF. The CDR3 DNA is TGTGCCAGCCTTCGGGACAGGGTGTGGGGCTACACCTTC.

The chain employs TRBV3-1 (or the pseudogene TRBV3-2) and TRBJ2-7, with D uncertain. V was clipped by 1 base and J by 2 bases, with 6 bases between them. Germline lookup yields CDR1 LGHDT and CDR2 YNNKEL (reference sequence). The CDR3 runs to 13 residues. The CDR3 protein is CASSQGRAYEQYF. CDR3 DNA sequence: TGTGCCAGCAGCCAAGGACGGGCCTACGAGCAGTACTTC.

This clone came up once. The rearrangement joins TRBV5-1 to TRBJ1-2, with D possibly being TRBD1 (6 bases). CDR3 length equals 14 residues. Trimming removed 3 bases at V and 7 bases at J, with 16 bases between. Germline CDR1 is SGHRS and CDR2 is YFSETQ. As DNA, the CDR3 is TGCGCCAGCAGCTCAGTCACGAGGGGGGGTGGCTACACCTTC. It yields the protein CASSSVTRGGGYTF.

This clone has only one observation. The chain joins TRBV7-9 to TRBJ2-2; D gene unclear. In germline, CDR1 is SEHNR, CDR2 FQNEAQ (reference sequence). The CDR3 sequence is 13 residues long. The V end was cut by 5 bases, the J end by 8 bases, with 12 bases between. CDR3 region: CASSMTGRGELFF. The CDR3 DNA reads TGTGCCAGCAGCATGACTGGAAGGGGGGAGCTGTTTTTT. The whole variable domain, filled in from reference TRBV7-9 and TRBJ2-2, reads DTGVSQNPRHKITKRGQNVTFRCDPISEHNRLYWYRQTLGQGPEFLTYFQNEAQLEKSRLLSDRFSAERPKGSFSTLEIQRTEQGDSAMYLCASSMTGRGELFFGEGSRLTVL.

The chain couples TRBV30 to TRBJ1-3; D uncertain. This CDR3 is 16 amino acids long. Germline values: CDR1 GTSNPN, CDR2 SVGIG (reference sequence). The V gene lost 1 base and the J gene lost 0 bases, with 13 bases spanning the gap. CDR3 in amino acids: CAWSAGKGISGNTIYF. CDR3 bases: TGTGCCTGGAGTGCCGGGAAGGGAATCTCTGGAAACACCATATATTTT. Full variable domain (outside the CDR3, taken from reference TRBV30 and TRBJ1-3): SQTIHQWPATLVQPVGSPLSLECTVEGTSNPNLYWYRQAAGRGLQLLFYSVGIGQISSEVPQNLSASRPQDRQFILSSKKLLLSDSGFYLCAWSAGKGISGNTIYFGEGSWLTVV.

V is TRBV18 and J is TRBJ1-4; D is uncertain. Looked up from germline, CDR1 is KGHSH and CDR2 is LQKENI. This CDR3 region has 13 residues. CDR3 sequence reads: CTYTVRVGEKLFF. Written as DNA, the CDR3 is TGTACCTACACCGTTCGGGTTGGGGAAAAACTGTTTTTT. The full variable domain, rest sourced from reference TRBV18 and TRBJ1-4, is NAGVMQNPRHLVRRRGQEARLRCSPMKGHSHVYWYRQLPEEGLKFMVYLQKENIIDESGMPKERFSAEFPKEGPSILRIQQVVRGDSAAYFCTYTVRVGEKLFFGSGTQLSVL.

J is TRBJ2-1 and V is TRBV4-3; 10 bases map to TRBD2. Germline loops: CDR1 LGHNA, CDR2 YSLEER. V lost 0 bases and J lost 4; bases outside the gene matches: 6. The CDR3 runs to 17 residues. CDR3 sequence: CASSQDGWTSGYNEQFF. In DNA form, the CDR3 reads TGCGCCAGCAGCCAAGATGGATGGACTAGCGGATACAATGAGCAGTTCTTC.

The chain recombines TRBV6-2 or TRBV6-3 with TRBJ1-4; the D is unclear. The germline V gene has CDR1 MNHEY and CDR2 SVGEGT. Between the trimmed V and J ends, which lost 2 bases and 8 bases, there was a span of 18 bases. This CDR3 comprises 16 residues. CDR3: CASSYGVETGGEKLFF. The CDR3 region has the DNA TGTGCCAGCAGTTACGGAGTCGAGACTGGAGGAGAAAAACTGTTTTTT.

As concerns this clone: Other DNA sequences from this sample encode an identical CDR3 as well. The chain couples TRBV5-4 to TRBJ1-2, with unresolved D. CDR1 is SGHNT and CDR2 is YYREEE in the germline V gene (reference sequence). This CDR3 comprises 14 residues. Trimming shortened V by 0 bases and J by 4 bases, and 10 bases separated the two germline ends. The CDR3 sequence is CASSLDGISYGYTF. For the CDR3, the DNA is TGTGCCAGCAGCTTGGACGGGATCAGCTATGGCTACACCTTC. The variable domain in full, completed from reference TRBV5-4 and TRBJ1-2, reads ETGVTQSPTHLIKTRGQQVTLRCSSQSGHNTVSWYQQALGQGPQFIFQYYREEENGRGNFPPRFSGLQFPNYSSELNVNALELDDSALYLCASSLDGISYGYTFGSGTRLTVV.

The chain has TRBV28 and TRBJ1-1; D uncertain. Germline V gene lookup returns CDR1 MDHEN and CDR2 SYDVKM. Between the trimmed V and J ends, which lost 3 bases and 0 bases, there was a span of 11 bases. The CDR3 consists of 15 residues. The CDR3 protein is CASSFGGIVNTEAFF. For the CDR3, the DNA is TGTGCCAGCAGTTTTGGAGGGATAGTGAACACTGAAGCTTTCTTT.